This entry concerns a single TCR beta chain. This entry is derived from a study of blood T cell repertoires in COVID-19. This CDR3 contains 16 residues. After removal of 6 bases from V and 5 bases from J, the junction contained 12 bases not matched to a gene. In germline, CDR1 is MDHEN, CDR2 SYDVKM. TCRdb's copy holds only in-frame clones and misses some; the assay was immunoSEQ multiplex PCR. The table has 200,000 or so clones, about 84% seen once. V and J are TRBV28 and TRBJ1-1; 10 bases fit TRBD1. Sequencing was done on a sample of peripheral blood. This receptor was obtained from a woman aged 25 to 39 with acute or convalescent COVID-19. This chain's CDR3 is CASSSRQGARGTEAFF. In DNA form, the CDR3 reads TGTGCCAGCAGCTCTAGACAGGGGGCGAGGGGAACTGAAGCTTTCTTT.